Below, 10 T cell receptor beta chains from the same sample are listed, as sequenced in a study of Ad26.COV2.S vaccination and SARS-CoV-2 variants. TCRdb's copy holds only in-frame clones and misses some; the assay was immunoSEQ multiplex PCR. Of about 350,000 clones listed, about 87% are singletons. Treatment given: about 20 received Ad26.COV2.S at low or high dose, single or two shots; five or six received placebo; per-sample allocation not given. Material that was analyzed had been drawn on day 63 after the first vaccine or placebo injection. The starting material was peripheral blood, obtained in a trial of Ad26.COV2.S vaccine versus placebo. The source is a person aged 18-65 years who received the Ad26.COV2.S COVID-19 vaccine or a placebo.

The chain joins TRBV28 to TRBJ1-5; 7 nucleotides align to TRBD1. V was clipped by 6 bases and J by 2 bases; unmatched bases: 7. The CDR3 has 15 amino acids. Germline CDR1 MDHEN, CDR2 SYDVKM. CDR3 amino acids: CASRPSTGGNQPQHF. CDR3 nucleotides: TGTGCCAGCAGGCCCTCCACAGGGGGCAATCAGCCCCAGCATTTT.

As DNA, the CDR3 is TGTGCCAGCAGCTCAGATAGGGGGCGAATCCCCCTCTACGAGCAGTACTTC. Its translation is CASSSDRGRIPLYEQYF. This chain connects TRBV5-4 to TRBJ2-7, with 7 bases aligning to TRBD1. After removal of 3 bases from V and 3 bases from J, the junction contained 15 bases not matched to a gene. CDR3 length: 17 amino acids. Germline lookup yields CDR1 SGHNT and CDR2 YYREEE (reference sequence). Full variable domain (outside the CDR3, taken from reference TRBV5-4 and TRBJ2-7): ETGVTQSPTHLIKTRGQQVTLRCSSQSGHNTVSWYQQALGQGPQFIFQYYREEENGRGNFPPRFSGLQFPNYSSELNVNALELDDSALYLCASSSDRGRIPLYEQYFGPGTRLTVT.

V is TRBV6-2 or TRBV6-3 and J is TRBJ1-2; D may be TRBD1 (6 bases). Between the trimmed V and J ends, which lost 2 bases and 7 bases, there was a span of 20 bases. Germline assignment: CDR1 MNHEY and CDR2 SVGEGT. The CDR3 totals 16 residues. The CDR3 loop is CASSYGGTFKLGGYTF. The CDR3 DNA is TGTGCCAGCAGTTACGGCGGGACATTTAAACTTGGTGGCTACACCTTC.

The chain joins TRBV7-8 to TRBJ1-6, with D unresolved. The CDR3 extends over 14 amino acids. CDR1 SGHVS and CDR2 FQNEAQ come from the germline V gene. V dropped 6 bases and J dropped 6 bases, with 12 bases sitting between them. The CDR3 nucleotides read TGTGCCAGCAGGTTACCCGGAATTAATTCACCCCTCCACTTT. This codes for CASRLPGINSPLHF.

The CDR3 spells CAWSLSGTVNSPLHF. The CDR3 region has the DNA TGTGCCTGGAGTCTTTCCGGGACAGTGAATTCACCCCTCCACTTT. The chain has TRBV30 and TRBJ1-6; 7 nucleotides align to TRBD1. This CDR3 region has 15 residues. V lost 2 bases, J lost 7 bases, and 8 bases stayed unmatched. Germline values: CDR1 GTSNPN, CDR2 SVGIG (reference sequence).

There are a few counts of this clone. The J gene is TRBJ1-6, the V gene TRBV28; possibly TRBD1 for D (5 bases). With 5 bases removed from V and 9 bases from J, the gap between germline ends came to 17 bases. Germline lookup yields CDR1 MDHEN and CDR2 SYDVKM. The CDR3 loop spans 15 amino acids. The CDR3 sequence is CASSEGRRGSSPLHF. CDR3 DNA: TGTGCCAGCAGTGAGGGACGACGTGGAAGTTCACCCCTCCACTTT.

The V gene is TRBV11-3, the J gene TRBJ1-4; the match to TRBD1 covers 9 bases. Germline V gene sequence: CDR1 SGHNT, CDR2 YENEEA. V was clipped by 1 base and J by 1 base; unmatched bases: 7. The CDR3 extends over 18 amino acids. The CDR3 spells CASSLVNRGLETNEKLFF. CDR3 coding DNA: TGTGCCAGCAGCTTAGTAAACAGGGGGCTGGAAACTAATGAAAAACTGTTTTTT.

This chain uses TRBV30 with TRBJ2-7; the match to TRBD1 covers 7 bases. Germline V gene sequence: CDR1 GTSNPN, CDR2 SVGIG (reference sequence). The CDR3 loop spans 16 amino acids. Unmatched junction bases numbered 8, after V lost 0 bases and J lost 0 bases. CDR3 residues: CAWSVYWTGSSYEQYF. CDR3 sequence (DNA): TGTGCCTGGAGTGTTTATTGGACAGGAAGCTCCTACGAGCAGTACTTC.

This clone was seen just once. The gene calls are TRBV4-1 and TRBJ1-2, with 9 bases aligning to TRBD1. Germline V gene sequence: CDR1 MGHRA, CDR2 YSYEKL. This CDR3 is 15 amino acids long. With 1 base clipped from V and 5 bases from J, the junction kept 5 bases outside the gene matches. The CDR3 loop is CASSQGGQGFYGYTF. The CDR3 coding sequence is TGCGCCAGCAGCCAAGGGGGACAGGGATTTTATGGCTACACCTTC.

CDR3 region: CASTLTERAEAFF. CDR3 nucleotides: TGTGCCAGCACCCTGACAGAAAGGGCTGAAGCTTTCTTT. V is TRBV6-6 and J is TRBJ1-1; D might be TRBD1 (5 bases). Deletions cut 7 bases from V and 6 bases from J, with 15 bases between. The CDR3 contains 13 residues. Germline V CDR1 and CDR2: MNHNY, SVGAGI (reference sequence).